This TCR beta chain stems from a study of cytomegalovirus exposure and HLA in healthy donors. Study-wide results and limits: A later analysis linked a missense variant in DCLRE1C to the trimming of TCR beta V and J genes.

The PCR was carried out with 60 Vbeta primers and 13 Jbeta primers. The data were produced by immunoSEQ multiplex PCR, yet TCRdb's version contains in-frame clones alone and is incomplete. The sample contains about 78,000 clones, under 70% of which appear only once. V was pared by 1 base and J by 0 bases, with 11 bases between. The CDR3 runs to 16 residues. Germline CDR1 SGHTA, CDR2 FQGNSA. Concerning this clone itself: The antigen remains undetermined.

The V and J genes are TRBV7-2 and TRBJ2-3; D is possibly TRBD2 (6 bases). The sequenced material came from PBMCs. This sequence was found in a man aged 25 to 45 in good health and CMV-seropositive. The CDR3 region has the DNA TGTGCCAGCAGCTTAGATGGTAGCGGAAGCACAGATACGCAGTATTTT. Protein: CASSLDGSGSTDTQYF.